The 30 T cell receptor beta chains below come from one sample, sequenced in a study of T cell repertoires in cytomegalovirus infection. Their antigen targets remain unknown. TCRdb passed the reads through MiXCR, listing each CDR3 protein once. The sample contains about 890,000 distinct CDR3 sequences, approximately 33% of which appear only once. The sample was cultured CD8+ T cells from PBMCs, taken from culture after CMV antigen stimulation. The receptors were sampled from a human donor in good health (CMV status not recorded). Some clones in this sample may be carry-over from other donors' samples.

The chain joins TRBV6-5 to TRBJ1-1; D unresolved. There are 10 residues in the CDR3. The germline CDR1 and CDR2 sequences are MNHEY and SVGAGI. V gave up 7 bases and J gave up 10 bases, with 10 bases separating them. The CDR3: CASIGNGAFF. For the CDR3, the DNA is TGTGCCAGCATAGGGAATGGAGCTTTCTTT.

The chain combines TRBV7-9 with TRBJ1-1; D might be TRBD1 (5 bases). The CDR3 consists of 15 residues. The germline gives CDR1 SEHNR, CDR2 FQNEAQ (reference sequence). Trimming stripped 4 bases from V and 5 bases from J, with 17 bases between. The CDR3 coding sequence is TGTGCCAGCAGCTGGGGGGGGGAATTGGAAACTGAAGCTTTCTTT. Its translation is CASSWGGELETEAFF.

Ten or more counts support this clonotype. The chain recombines TRBV7-9 with TRBJ2-7; 12 bases match TRBD1. The V segment lost 5 bases and the J segment 3 bases; nucleotides outside the gene matches: 14. The V gene's germline CDR1 is SEHNR and CDR2 FQNEAQ (reference sequence). This CDR3 is built from 18 residues. The CDR3 bases are TGTGCCAGCAGCACAAACCACATGGGGACAGGGGGCCGCTACGAGCAGTACTTC. Amino acids: CASSTNHMGTGGRYEQYF.

V gene TRBV6-6 combines with J gene TRBJ1-5; the D is unclear. V was pared by 6 bases and J by 2 bases, with 14 bases between. Germline assignment: CDR1 MNHNY and CDR2 SVGAGI (reference sequence). The CDR3 has 15 amino acids. The CDR3 sequence: CASSTQEGGNQPQHF. CDR3 coding DNA: TGTGCCAGCAGCACGCAGGAGGGCGGCAATCAGCCCCAGCATTTT.

CDR3 sequence reads: CASSLARGLHNEQFF. Written as DNA, the CDR3 is TGTGCCAGCAGTTTGGCCAGGGGGCTCCATAATGAGCAGTTCTTC. The rearrangement uses TRBV27 and TRBJ2-1; 8 bases align to TRBD1. Germline CDR1 and CDR2: MNHEY and SMNVEV (reference sequence). V dropped 3 bases and J dropped 7; count of bases not matched to a gene: 8. This CDR3 has 15 residues.

This clonotype was picked up a small number of times. V gene TRBV7-9 combines with J gene TRBJ1-5; possibly TRBD1 for D (6 bases). The CDR3 covers 18 residues. V was pared by 1 base and J by 4 bases, with 20 bases between. Germline CDR1 SEHNR, CDR2 FQNEAQ (reference sequence). The chain's CDR3 is CASSLEGVGGQWNQPQHF. The CDR3 region has the DNA TGTGCCAGCAGCTTAGAGGGCGTGGGGGGCCAATGGAATCAGCCCCAGCATTTT.

This clonotype was seen only a few times. V is TRBV6-5 and J is TRBJ1-1, with TRBD1 matching over 10 bases. After removal of 2 bases from V and 4 bases from J, the junction contained 7 bases not matched to a gene. Germline V lookup: CDR1 MNHEY, CDR2 SVGAGI. This CDR3 is built from 16 residues. The DNA for the CDR3 is TGTGCCAGCAGTTACCTCAGGGACAGGGGCTCCACTGAAGCTTTCTTT. Translation: CASSYLRDRGSTEAFF.

This sequence joins TRBV19 and TRBJ1-6; 7 bases agree with TRBD1. V shed 3 bases and J 0 bases; nucleotides not matched to a gene: 2. CDR1 and CDR2 (germline): LNHDA, SQIVND (reference sequence). The CDR3 spans 16 residues. The chain's CDR3 is CASSMGDSSYNSPLHF. In DNA form, the CDR3 reads TGTGCCAGTAGTATGGGGGACAGCTCCTATAATTCACCCCTCCACTTT.

V and J are TRBV6-2 or TRBV6-3 and TRBJ2-2; the D gene could be TRBD1 or TRBD2 (5 bases each). CDR1 is MNHEY and CDR2 is SVGEGT in the germline V gene. This CDR3 has 15 amino acids. Deletions cut 0 bases from V and 9 bases from J, with 14 bases between. CDR3 sequence: CASSYSLGPPRELFF. The CDR3, as DNA: TGTGCCAGCAGTTACTCTTTGGGACCGCCGCGGGAGCTGTTTTTT.

This rearrangement joins TRBV19 to TRBJ2-2; D may be TRBD1 (6 bases). Germline-derived CDR1 and CDR2 are LNHDA and SQIVND (reference sequence). The germline V and J ends were trimmed by 2 bases and 8 bases, with 15 bases remaining between them. There are 15 residues in the CDR3. This chain's CDR3 is CASSIKGQPEGELFF. The CDR3 coding sequence is TGTGCCAGTAGTATAAAAGGACAGCCGGAGGGGGAGCTGTTTTTT. The complete variable domain, with remaining parts taken from reference TRBV19 and TRBJ2-2, reads DGGITQSPKYLFRKEGQNVTLSCEQNLNHDAMYWYRQDPGQGLRLIYYSQIVNDFQKGDIAEGYSVSREKKESFPLTVTSAQKNPTAFYLCASSIKGQPEGELFFGEGSRLTVL.

This sequence joins TRBV11-1 and TRBJ2-2; 7 bases line up with TRBD2. Germline CDR1 reads SGHAT; CDR2 reads FQDESV (reference sequence). V trimming: 3 bases; J trimming: 7 bases; junction bases outside the gene matches: 8. CDR3 length: 15 residues. The CDR3 protein is CASSFRGEGIGELFF. In DNA form, the CDR3 reads TGTGCCAGCAGCTTCCGGGGGGAGGGGATCGGGGAGCTGTTTTTT. The full variable domain, with the rest looked up from reference TRBV11-1 and TRBJ2-2, is EAEVAQSPRYKITEKSQAVAFWCDPISGHATLYWYRQILGQGPELLVQFQDESVVDDSQLPKDRFSAERLKGVDSTLKIQPAELGDSAMYLCASSFRGEGIGELFFGEGSRLTVL.

This rearrangement joins TRBV12-3 or TRBV12-4 to TRBJ2-5; no clear D gene. The V end lost 6 bases, the J end lost 5 bases, and 19 bases lay between the germline ends. The CDR3 loop spans 15 amino acids. CDR3 in amino acids: CASSSSDLSSETQYF. The DNA for the CDR3 is TGTGCCAGCAGCTCCTCCGATCTCTCGAGCGAGACCCAGTACTTC.

This chain connects TRBV4-2 to TRBJ2-2, with TRBD2 matching 9 bases. Looked up from germline, CDR1 is LGHNA and CDR2 is YNFKEQ. CDR3 size: 18 residues. J was trimmed by 5 bases and V by 0 bases; bases with no gene match: 10. In DNA form, the CDR3 reads TGTGCCAGCAGCCAAGATCCAATGCGGGGGGGGGTAACCGGGGAGCTGTTTTTT. Translation: CASSQDPMRGGVTGELFF.

This clonotype was seen a handful of times. In DNA form, the CDR3 reads TGTGCCAGCAGCTTCGGGGGATTGGAGAACTATGGCTACACCTTC. It codes for CASSFGGLENYGYTF. The chain is built from TRBV5-6 and TRBJ1-2; D might be TRBD1 (5 bases). In germline, CDR1 is SGHDT, CDR2 YYEEEE. V was pared by 2 bases and J by 2 bases, with 13 bases between. This CDR3 spans 15 amino acids.

This clonotype was counted between two and nine times. This rearrangement joins TRBV6-2 or TRBV6-3 to TRBJ2-4; TRBD1 agrees at 9 bases. V lost 2 bases and J lost 5; bases outside the gene matches: 1. Germline CDR1 MNHEY, CDR2 SVGEGT. The CDR3 contains 14 residues. CDR3 DNA sequence: TGTGCCAGCAGTTACCGGACAGGGGAAAACATTCAGTACTTC. The encoded protein is CASSYRTGENIQYF.

The CDR3 DNA sequence: TGCGCCAGCAGCCAAGATCAGATCCAGGCTAGTCTAGCCAAAAACATTCAGTACTTC. Translated, it gives CASSQDQIQASLAKNIQYF. The chain is built from TRBV4-1 and TRBJ2-4; D gene ambiguous. The germline gives CDR1 MGHRA, CDR2 YSYEKL. CDR3 length equals 19 residues. V was pared by 0 bases and J by 0 bases, with 18 bases between.

In its sample, this clonotype was seen a few times. The V and J genes are TRBV9 and TRBJ1-2, with a tentative D call TRBD1 (5 bases). The ends were cut back, 4 bases at V and 4 bases at J, with 23 bases in the middle. Germline lookup yields CDR1 SGDLS and CDR2 YYNGEE. CDR3 size: 17 residues. The CDR3 sequence: CASSSSGTPNPAYGYTF. CDR3 sequence (DNA): TGTGCCAGCAGCTCTTCAGGGACCCCCAACCCAGCCTATGGCTACACCTTC.

The chain recombines TRBV19 with TRBJ2-7; D is uncertain. Looked up from germline, CDR1 is LNHDA and CDR2 is SQIVND (reference sequence). V lost 2 bases to trimming and J lost 3 bases, with 8 bases between them. The CDR3 runs 13 residues. The CDR3: CASSISGSYEQYF. The CDR3 region has the DNA TGTGCCAGTAGTATAAGTGGCAGCTACGAGCAGTACTTC.

This clonotype showed up many times. This chain connects TRBV6-1 to TRBJ2-7; unclear D gene. The CDR3 is 15 residues long. With 1 base removed from V and 1 base from J, the gap between germline ends came to 11 bases. Germline V gene sequence: CDR1 MNHNS, CDR2 SASEGT. In DNA form, the CDR3 reads TGTGCCAGCAGTGAAGGTAGTCACATTTCCTACGAGCAGTACGTC. It translates to CASSEGSHISYEQYV.

This clonotype came up a few times. The chain uses TRBV11-1 and TRBJ1-1, with D hard to call. Per germline, CDR1 SGHAT and CDR2 FQDESV (reference sequence). The CDR3 contains 13 residues. Trimming removed 6 bases from V and 7 bases from J, with 15 bases in between. The CDR3 DNA reads as TGTGCCAGCAGTGAGGGCAGAGTTGATGAAGCTTTCTTT. This sequence encodes CASSEGRVDEAFF.

This chain connects TRBV6-2 or TRBV6-3 to TRBJ2-7; weak D call: TRBD2 (5 bases). The CDR3 has 15 residues. Deletions cut 2 bases from V and 2 bases from J, with 13 bases between. Germline-derived CDR1 and CDR2 are MNHEY and SVGEGT. The CDR3 DNA is TGTGCCAGCAGTTACGTCCGAGGGTCGCCCTACGAGCAGTACGTC. It encodes CASSYVRGSPYEQYV.

V is TRBV7-8 and J is TRBJ1-6; TRBD1 matches at 7 bases. The V and J ends lost 7 bases and 8 bases, in that order; junction bases with no gene match: 14. Germline V gene lookup returns CDR1 SGHVS and CDR2 FQNEAQ. This CDR3 comprises 16 residues. The CDR3 loop is CASTTGDSILDSPLHF. CDR3 nucleotides: TGTGCCAGCACGACGGGGGACAGCATCTTAGATTCACCCCTCCACTTT.

CDR3 loop: CANRVGGDGTGELFF. For the CDR3, the DNA is TGTGCCAACAGGGTAGGGGGGGACGGCACCGGGGAGCTGTTTTTT. The chain joins TRBV6-6 to TRBJ2-2; tentatively, D is TRBD2 (7 bases). Deletions cut 10 bases from V and 4 bases from J, with 19 bases between. The germline V gene has CDR1 MNHNY and CDR2 SVGAGI (reference sequence). The CDR3 covers 15 residues.

To note about this clonotype: A read error may explain this, as a much larger clone is one base away. The chain carries TRBV7-2 and TRBJ2-7; no definite D call. Per germline, CDR1 SGHTA and CDR2 FQGNSA. The length of the CDR3 is 13 residues. This chain's CDR3 is CANSLFDSYEQYF. The DNA of the CDR3 is TGTGCCAACAGCCTGTTCGACTCCTACGAGCAGTACTTC.

This clonotype was recorded many times. The chain is built from TRBV7-9 and TRBJ2-3; 9 bases are a match to TRBD1. CDR1 SEHNR and CDR2 FQNEAQ come from the germline V gene (reference sequence). There are 17 residues in the CDR3. The V segment lost 5 bases and the J segment 1 base; nucleotides outside the gene matches: 10. CDR3 sequence reads: CASSPKTGGVGTDTQYF. As DNA, the CDR3 is TGTGCCAGCAGCCCCAAGACAGGGGGAGTTGGCACAGATACGCAGTATTTT.

This sequence joins TRBV4-1 and TRBJ2-3; D ambiguous. V gave up 4 bases and J gave up 4 bases, with 12 bases separating them. Germline lookup yields CDR1 MGHRA and CDR2 YSYEKL. CDR3 length: 14 residues. This CDR3 is CASSRDSGSDTQYF. In DNA form, the CDR3 reads TGCGCCAGCAGCCGAGATTCGGGCTCAGATACGCAGTATTTT.

The J gene is TRBJ1-4, the V gene TRBV27, with no clear D. Germline values: CDR1 MNHEY, CDR2 SMNVEV (reference sequence). The CDR3 spans 15 residues. With 1 base removed from V and 6 bases from J, the gap between germline ends came to 12 bases. The CDR3 sequence is CASSLLYPSDEKLFF. CDR3 coding DNA: TGTGCCAGCAGTTTATTGTATCCGTCGGATGAAAAACTGTTTTTT.

With regard to this clonotype: One junction end disagrees with the germline gene, perhaps due to a read error. The CDR3 loop is CASSSARGSHF. The CDR3 nucleotides are TGTGCCAGCAGCTCGGCAAGGGGTAGTCATTTC. This chain uses TRBV5-5 with TRBJ2-7, with D possibly matching TRBD1 (5 bases). CDR3 size: 11 residues. The germline gives CDR1 SGHKS, CDR2 YYEKEE (reference sequence).

In this sample, this clonotype turned up a few times. V usage is TRBV23-1 and J usage is TRBJ2-2; the D is unclear. TRBV23-1 is given ORF status, its function remaining uncertain. Trimming took 2 bases from V and 5 from J, leaving 15 bases between them. The CDR3 is 16 amino acids. Here the CDR3 DNA reads TGCGCCAGCAGTCAAAGACGGAGAGACCCAACCGGGGAGCTGTTTTTT. Translation: CASSQRRRDPTGELFF.

This clonotype has a count of ten or more. The V gene is TRBV7-9, the J gene TRBJ2-2; D could derive from TRBD1 or TRBD2 (5 bases each). The V end was cut by 3 bases, the J end by 4 bases, with 12 bases between. Germline V gene lookup returns CDR1 SEHNR and CDR2 FQNEAQ (reference sequence). The CDR3 is 15 residues long. CDR3 in DNA: TGTGCCAGCAGCTTGGGGACGTCAGTCACCGGGGAGCTGTTTTTT. It translates to CASSLGTSVTGELFF.